This T cell receptor (beta chain) is drawn from a study of glioma-infiltrating T cells after dendritic cell vaccination. J gave up 1 base and V 0 bases, and 7 bases lay outside the gene matches. This CDR3 has 18 amino acids. The V gene's germline CDR1 is SGHRS and CDR2 YFSETQ. Data came from immunoSEQ multiplex PCR; TCRdb stores just in-frame clones and leaves some out. In the table there are approximately 67,000 clones, roughly 79% of which are singletons. This clone was detected only once. The source of this sequence is a human donor with glioblastoma. The rearrangement links TRBV5-1 to TRBJ2-3; 11 bases align to TRBD2. The sample here was blood, taken before dendritic cell vaccination. The CDR3 is CASSLGLAGGSGTDTQYF. The CDR3 bases are TGCGCCAGCAGCTTGGGGCTAGCGGGGGGATCTGGCACAGATACGCAGTATTTT.